These 11 T cell receptor beta chains share one sample of origin, sequenced in a study of cytomegalovirus exposure and HLA in healthy donors. Primers for the PCR totalled 60 Vbeta and 13 Jbeta. Sequencing used immunoSEQ multiplex PCR; TCRdb keeps in-frame clones, though not all of them. The data show more than 85,000 clones, 60% to 80% seen once. The sample was PBMCs. The receptors here all came from a man aged 25-45 years in good health and CMV-seronegative.

This clone was found a few times. V is TRBV5-1 and J is TRBJ2-5; weak D call: TRBD2 (5 bases). Germline CDR1 SGHRS, CDR2 YFSETQ. CDR3 length: 15 amino acids. The V and J ends lost 4 bases and 3 bases respectively, with 16 bases between them. The CDR3 reads CASSRGSWGEETQYF. As DNA, the CDR3 is TGCGCCAGCAGCCGGGGTAGTTGGGGTGAAGAGACCCAGTACTTC.

This clone was detected only a few times. The rearrangement uses TRBV11-1 and TRBJ2-7; TRBD1 aligns across 8 bases. This CDR3 has 14 residues. The germline V gene has CDR1 SGHAT and CDR2 FQDESV (reference sequence). Unmatched junction bases numbered 0, after V lost 2 bases and J lost 0 bases. The CDR3 coding sequence is TGTGCCAGCAGCTTAACAGGGGGCTCCTACGAGCAGTACTTC. This codes for CASSLTGGSYEQYF.

A few counts support this clone. This chain uses TRBV7-6 with TRBJ2-3; maybe TRBD2 (5 bases). Trimming left V 4 bases short and J 0 bases short, with 11 bases between. CDR1 and CDR2 (germline): SGHVS, FNYEAQ. The CDR3 length is 15 residues. In DNA, the CDR3 is TGTGCCAGCAGCTCCAAGACGGGGAGCACAGATACGCAGTATTTT. This translates into CASSSKTGSTDTQYF.

This clone showed up just once. The chain links TRBV7-3 to TRBJ2-7, with 10 bases aligning to TRBD1. Germline CDR1 and CDR2: SGHTA and FQGTGA. Losses at the gene ends were 5 bases for V and 6 bases for J; bases not matched to a gene: 10. The CDR3 is made up of 15 amino acids. The CDR3 spells CASSPEGQGYSEQYF. The CDR3 nucleotides are TGTGCCAGCAGCCCCGAGGGACAGGGGTATTCCGAGCAGTACTTC.

CDR3 DNA: TGCAGCGTCCCTAGCGGGAGTGCAGATACGCAGTATTTT. It codes for CSVPSGSADTQYF. The rearrangement uses TRBV29-1 and TRBJ2-3; 10 bases are a match to TRBD2. Germline V gene lookup returns CDR1 SQVTM and CDR2 ANQGSEA. The CDR3 contains 13 residues. After removal of 6 bases from V and 4 bases from J, the junction contained 4 bases not matched to a gene.

The CDR3 DNA follows: TGTGCCAGCGCCCTCCCCTTGTACATGGAGACCCAGTACTTC. Encoded protein: CASALPLYMETQYF. V gene TRBV7-8 combines with J gene TRBJ2-5; D gene unclear. Germline lookup yields CDR1 SGHVS and CDR2 FQNEAQ. V lost 8 bases, J lost 5 bases, and 18 bases lay in between. The CDR3 spans 14 residues.

This clone was counted between two and nine times. The chain couples TRBV4-3 to TRBJ2-5; D is uncertain. V lost 1 base to trimming and J lost 4 bases, with 7 bases between them. The CDR3 has 13 residues. CDR1 is LGHNA, CDR2 YSLEER, per germline. CDR3 bases: TGCGCCAGCAGCCAAGTTCTGTTAGAGACCCAGTACTTC. This sequence encodes CASSQVLLETQYF.

The rearrangement joins TRBV5-6 to TRBJ2-1; the match to TRBD2 covers 10 bases. Losses at the gene ends were 0 bases for V and 5 bases for J; bases not matched to a gene: 2. The CDR3 runs to 15 residues. CDR1 SGHDT and CDR2 YYEEEE come from the germline V gene. The CDR3 bases are TGTGCCAGCAGCTTGGTTGGACTAGCGGACAATGAGCAGTTCTTC. Residues: CASSLVGLADNEQFF.

The chain couples TRBV4-3 to TRBJ1-4, with TRBD1 identical over 8 bases. Unmatched junction bases numbered 10, after V lost 8 bases and J lost 2 bases. CDR1 is LGHNA, CDR2 YSLEER, per germline. The CDR3 is 16 residues long. As DNA, the CDR3 is TGCGCCAGCGGCCCTACGAGACAGGGGACTAATGAAAAACTGTTTTTT. This codes for CASGPTRQGTNEKLFF.

Concerning this clone: Its ends do not fully match the called genes, so a read error is possible. This chain uses TRBV7-7 with TRBJ2-1; 11 bases match TRBD1. The CDR3 runs 15 residues. Germline CDR1 reads SSHAT; CDR2 reads FNYEAQ (reference sequence). CDR3 bases: TGTGCTAGCAGCTTAGGTGGGACAGGGGGGAATGAGCAGTTCTTC. Its translation: CASSLGGTGGNEQFF.

The chain recombines TRBV14 with TRBJ1-2, with TRBD1 as a possible D gene (6 bases). V was trimmed by 3 bases and J by 1 base, leaving 12 bases between them. The germline CDR1 and CDR2 sequences are SGHDN and FVKESK. The CDR3 consists of 15 residues. This CDR3 is CASSQEQGFNYGYTF. CDR3 coding DNA: TGTGCCAGCAGCCAGGAACAGGGATTTAACTATGGCTACACCTTC.